Listed below are T cell receptor beta chains from one sample, sequenced in a study of long-term antiretroviral therapy in people with HIV. Sequencing used immunoSEQ multiplex PCR; TCRdb keeps in-frame clones, though not all of them. The profile shows about 17,000 clones, roughly 78% of them singletons. The starting material was unsorted PBMCs, obtained at the start of antiretroviral therapy. The receptors were sampled from a man between 25 and 39 years old with HIV. The CDR3 runs from the conserved cysteine through the conserved F or W. D genes are given only for firm matches. The size of a clone is reported for some rows only, either as once, few or many, or as a class for expanded clones.

d_gene	v_gene	j_gene	abundance	CDR3aa	CDR3nt
.	TRBV11-2	TRBJ2-7	.	CASSSQRAFTYEQYF	TGTGCCAGCAGCTCCCAGCGGGCCTTTACCTACGAGCAGTACTTC
.	TRBV10-2	TRBJ2-2	once	CASSEYSGDLFVNTGELFF	TGCGCCAGCAGTGAGTATTCGGGAGACCTCTTCGTGAACACCGGGGAGCTGTTTTTT
.	TRBV7-9	TRBJ2-7	few	CASSSVTSSYEQYF	TGTGCCAGCAGCTCGGTGACGTCCTCCTACGAGCAGTACTTC
TRBD1	TRBV5-6	TRBJ2-7	.	CASSLSGQAYEQYF	TGTGCCAGCAGCTTGTCCGGACAGGCCTACGAGCAGTACTTC
TRBD1	TRBV6-6	TRBJ1-2	.	CASSSSQGGGRGYTF	TGTGCCAGCAGTTCTAGCCAGGGAGGGGGCCGAGGCTACACCTTC
TRBD2	TRBV11-3	TRBJ2-1	.	CASSLREVDEQFF	TGTGCCAGCAGCTTACGGGAGGTCGATGAGCAGTTCTTC
.	TRBV18	TRBJ2-3	once	CASSPGAPEDTQYF	TGTGCCAGCTCACCCGGGGCCCCCGAAGATACGCAGTATTTT
.	TRBV30	TRBJ2-2	.	CAWSSRAGTGELFF	TGTGCCTGGAGTTCGAGGGCGGGCACCGGGGAGCTGTTTTTT
.	TRBV18	TRBJ1-5	.	CASSPQGNRNQPQHF	TGTGCCAGCTCACCACAAGGGAATCGGAATCAGCCCCAGCATTTT
.	TRBV27	TRBJ1-1	.	CASSPPGSTEAFF	TGTGCCAGCAGTCCTCCGGGGAGCACTGAAGCTTTCTTT
.	TRBV6-1	TRBJ1-4	.	CASSSGLVTNEKLFF	TGTGCCAGCAGCTCAGGGCTAGTAACTAATGAAAAACTGTTTTTT
.	TRBV6-5	TRBJ1-2	.	CASSYTDRNHGYTF	TGTGCCAGCAGTTACACGGACCGAAACCATGGCTACACCTTC
TRBD1	TRBV7-9	TRBJ2-7	.	CASTRKGTGGAYEQYF	TGTGCCAGCACCCGAAAAGGGACAGGGGGTGCCTACGAGCAGTACTTC
.	TRBV10-2	TRBJ2-7	.	CASSQTDYEQYF	TGCGCCAGCAGCCAGACAGACTACGAGCAGTACTTC
TRBD2	TRBV19	TRBJ2-7	once	CASSMMSGGLHYEQYF	TGTGCCAGTAGTATGATGAGCGGGGGGCTTCACTACGAGCAGTACTTC
.	TRBV20-1	TRBJ1-4	once	CSAPAEKLFF	TGCAGTGCCCCGGCTGAAAAACTGTTTTTT
.	TRBV5-4	TRBJ2-2	.	CASSFGGELFF	TGTGCCAGCAGCTTCGGGGGGGAGCTGTTTTTT
.	TRBV6-6	TRBJ2-2	.	CASSYFQGTGELFF	TGTGCCAGCAGTTATTTCCAAGGTACCGGGGAGCTGTTTTTT
TRBD1	TRBV7-6	TRBJ2-7	.	CASSTQGIYEQYF	TGTGCCAGCAGCACACAGGGGATCTACGAGCAGTACTTC
TRBD2	TRBV11-2	TRBJ2-7	.	CASSLGTSGRFAYEQYF	TGTGCCAGCAGCTTAGGGACTAGCGGGAGGTTCGCCTACGAGCAGTACTTC
TRBD1	TRBV10-3	TRBJ1-2	.	CAISGDRASHGYTF	TGTGCCATCAGTGGGGACAGGGCCTCCCATGGCTACACCTTC
TRBD1	TRBV28	TRBJ2-1	.	CAASAGTGDYNEQFF	TGTGCCGCTTCCGCCGGGACAGGTGACTACAATGAGCAGTTCTTC
.	TRBV29-1	TRBJ2-7	.	CSVASPGHPSVYEQYF	TGCAGCGTTGCGAGTCCGGGACACCCCAGTGTATACGAGCAGTACTTC
.	TRBV7-9	TRBJ1-4	.	CASSLGTGATNEKLFF	TGTGCCAGCAGCTTAGGCACGGGGGCAACTAATGAAAAACTGTTTTTT
TRBD2	TRBV11-2	TRBJ2-5	.	CASSFNGLAGSAAETQYF	TGTGCCAGCAGCTTCAACGGACTAGCGGGATCAGCGGCGGAGACCCAGTACTTC
.	TRBV6-1	TRBJ2-5	.	CASSIEAGSAETQYF	TGTGCCAGCAGTATCGAGGCAGGGTCGGCTGAGACCCAGTACTTC
TRBD2	TRBV5-6	TRBJ2-3	.	CAGTSLASGNTDTQYF	TGTGCCGGAACATCTCTGGCTAGCGGCAACACAGATACGCAGTATTTT
.	TRBV7-8	TRBJ1-2	once	CASSLESGANYGYTF	TGTGCCAGCAGCTTAGAGTCAGGGGCAAACTATGGCTACACCTTC
TRBD1	TRBV6-6	TRBJ2-7	.	CASNDPGTGSYEQYF	TGTGCCAGCAACGACCCCGGGACAGGGTCATACGAGCAGTACTTC
.	TRBV7-3	TRBJ1-1	few	CASSFPPYTEAFF	TGTGCCAGCAGCTTTCCCCCATACACTGAAGCTTTCTTT